A few counts support the clone carrying this T cell receptor (beta chain). One end of the junction is discordant with germline, which a read error may explain. TCRdb's table, derived via immunoSEQ multiplex PCR, lists solely in-frame clones and lacks some. The sample carries more than 200,000 clones, around three quarters recorded once. Germline V CDR1 and CDR2: WNHNN, SYGVQD (reference sequence). The CDR3 extends over 12 amino acids. This entry is derived from a study of cytotoxic CD8 clonotypes in ibrutinib-treated CLL. This sequence joins TRBV10-1 and TRBJ2-7; perhaps TRBD1 as D (6 bases). Sequences were derived from PBMCs, sampled after 24 months of ibrutinib treatment. The clonotype originates from a human donor with chronic lymphocytic leukemia. CDR3 sequence: CASSRTVRPIAF. CDR3 nucleotide sequence: TGCGCCAGCAGCAGGACAGTGCGGCCCATAGCCTTC.